These T cell receptor beta chains were read from a single sample in a study of T cell changes during pregnancy in multiple sclerosis. Profiled with immunoSEQ multiplex PCR; TCRdb holds only in-frame clones, not every one. Among approximately 17,000 clones listed, roughly four fifths were seen once. The sequenced sample was CD8+ T cells from peripheral blood mononuclear cells, obtained in the second trimester of pregnancy. Receptors were obtained from a female donor in good health, enrolled as a control in a pregnancy study. Each CDR3 is given with its conserved first and last residue. Fields, in order: J gene, V gene, CDR3 protein.

>TRBJ2-7|TRBV4-2
CASSDVGAEQYF
>TRBJ2-6|TRBV19
CASSTRQGKRTF
>TRBJ1-1|TRBV28
CASSLEGGNTEAFF
>TRBJ2-7|TRBV7-6
CASSVNRDSEQYF
>TRBJ1-1|TRBV6-6
CASSTRGVYTEAFF
>TRBJ2-7|TRBV6-1
CASSEGLQGYEQYF
>TRBJ2-1|TRBV15
CATSAPGQGLNEQFF
>TRBJ1-6|TRBV28
CASSLDTGDLHSPLHF
>TRBJ1-4|TRBV7-9
CASSLAELKEKLFF
>TRBJ2-3|TRBV4-3
CASSQARGVGTDTQYF
>TRBJ1-5|TRBV4-2
CASSEKEEGAWPQHF
>TRBJ2-3|TRBV27
CASSITSGAQYF
>TRBJ1-1|TRBV7-9
CASSPQGNTEAFF
>TRBJ1-3|TRBV6-5
CASSDTGVGNTIYF
>TRBJ1-1|TRBV6-1
CASRGGTEAFF
>TRBJ1-2|TRBV27
CASSPGGNYGYTF